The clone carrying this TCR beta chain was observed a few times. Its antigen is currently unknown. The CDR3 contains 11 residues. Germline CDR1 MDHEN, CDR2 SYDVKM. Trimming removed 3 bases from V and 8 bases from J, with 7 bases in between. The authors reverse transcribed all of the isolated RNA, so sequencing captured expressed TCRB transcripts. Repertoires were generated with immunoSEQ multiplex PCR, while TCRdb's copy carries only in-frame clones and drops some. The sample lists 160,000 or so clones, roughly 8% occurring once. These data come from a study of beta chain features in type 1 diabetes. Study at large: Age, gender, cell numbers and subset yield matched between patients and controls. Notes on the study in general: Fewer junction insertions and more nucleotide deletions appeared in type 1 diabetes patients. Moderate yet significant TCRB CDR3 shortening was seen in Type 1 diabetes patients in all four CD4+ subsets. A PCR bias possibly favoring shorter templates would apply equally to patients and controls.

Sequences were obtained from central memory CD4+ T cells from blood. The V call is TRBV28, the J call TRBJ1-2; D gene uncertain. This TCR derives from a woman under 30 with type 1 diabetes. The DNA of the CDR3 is TGTGCCAGCAGTTTCCAGCGAGGCTACACCTTC. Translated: CASSFQRGYTF.